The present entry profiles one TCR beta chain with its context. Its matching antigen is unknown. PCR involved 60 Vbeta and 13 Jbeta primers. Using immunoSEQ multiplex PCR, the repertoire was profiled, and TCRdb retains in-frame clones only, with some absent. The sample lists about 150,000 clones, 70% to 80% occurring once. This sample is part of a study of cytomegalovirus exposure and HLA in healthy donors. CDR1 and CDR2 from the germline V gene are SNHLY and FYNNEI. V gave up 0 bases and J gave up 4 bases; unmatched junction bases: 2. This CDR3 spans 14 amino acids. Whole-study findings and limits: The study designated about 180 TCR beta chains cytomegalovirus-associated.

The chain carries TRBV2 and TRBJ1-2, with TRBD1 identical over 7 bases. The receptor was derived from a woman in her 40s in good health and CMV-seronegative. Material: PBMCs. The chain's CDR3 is CASSEAPGGYGYTF. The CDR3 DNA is TGTGCCAGCAGTGAAGCGCCAGGGGGCTATGGCTACACCTTC.